These 32 T cell receptor beta chains share one sample of origin, sequenced in a study of Graves' ophthalmopathy and Graves' hyperthyroidism. RNA transcripts provided the template for amplifying TCR beta CDR3 regions. The workflow started with a first-round RT-PCR run with HTBI primers and then moved on to a second-round multiplex PCR. A single record per CDR3 protein comes from TCRdb applying MiXCR to the multiplex PCR reads. The sample gives about 480,000 distinct CDR3 sequences, around 14% of which show up once; 8% to 10% is in the top ten. Sample: blood. All receptors come from a woman younger than 45 with Graves' ophthalmopathy.

In this sample, this clonotype turned up many times. The CDR3 DNA sequence: TGTGCTAGTGGTTTGTGGGACAGATCATACGAGCAGTACTTC. Translated, it gives CASGLWDRSYEQYF. V gene TRBV12-5 combines with J gene TRBJ2-7; TRBD1 matches at 7 bases. The CDR3 spans 14 residues. The junction had 5 bases not matched to a gene; V was cut back by 2 bases and J by 4 bases. CDR1 and CDR2 from the germline V gene are LGHNT and FRNRAP.

This clonotype was counted many times. The chain couples TRBV15 to TRBJ1-2, with D uncertain. V was pared by 0 bases and J by 5 bases, with 16 bases between. Germline assignment: CDR1 LNHNV and CDR2 YYDKDF (reference sequence). The CDR3 has 16 residues. Here the CDR3 reads CATSRDQQTWSYGYTF. CDR3 bases: TGTGCCACCAGCAGAGATCAGCAAACATGGTCATATGGCTACACCTTC.

This clonotype was detected ten times or more. This sequence joins TRBV5-1 and TRBJ2-7, with D perhaps TRBD1 or TRBD2 (5 bases each). V lost 0 bases and J lost 2, with 12 bases in between. Germline V lookup: CDR1 SGHRS, CDR2 YFSETQ. The CDR3 contains 15 residues. CDR3 DNA: TGCGCCAGCAGCTTGGTTGCAAGGGGAGCCTACGAGCAGTACTTC. This codes for CASSLVARGAYEQYF.

This clonotype appeared many times. The chain employs TRBV30 and TRBJ1-5, with D hard to call. CDR1 and CDR2 (germline): GTSNPN, SVGIG (reference sequence). Trimming took 4 bases from V and 0 from J, leaving 13 bases between them. The CDR3 sequence is 15 residues long. CDR3 DNA: TGTGCCTGGAAAAGCGGCAGCAATAGCAATCAGCCCCAGCATTTT. Its protein is CAWKSGSNSNQPQHF.

This clonotype was found many times. The V gene is TRBV18, the J gene TRBJ2-4, with D possibly TRBD2 on 6 matching bases. The germline V gene has CDR1 KGHSH and CDR2 LQKENI. Trimming left V 2 bases short and J 4 bases short, with 15 bases between. The CDR3 consists of 16 residues. For the CDR3, the DNA is TGTGCCAGCTCACCAGGGAACGGAGGGGTGAAAAACATTCAGTACTTC. Amino acids: CASSPGNGGVKNIQYF.

This clonotype showed up just a few times. This may stem from a read error, because a much larger clone lies one nucleotide away. Because the CDR3 is missing its conserved closing phenylalanine or tryptophan, this is likely a read error. CDR3 DNA: TGTGCCTGGAGCGCTGACAGGGGGGGATATGGCTACACCCTC. This encodes CAWSADRGGYGYTL. The rearrangement joins TRBV30 to TRBJ1-2, with TRBD1 matching over 9 bases. V shed 3 bases, J shed 5 bases, and the junction held 7 bases outside the gene matches. Germline V gene sequence: CDR1 GTSNPN, CDR2 SVGIG (reference sequence). CDR3 length: 14 residues.

As for this clonotype: This likely comes from a read error, as the CDR3 has no conserved phenylalanine or tryptophan at its end. The chain employs TRBV3-1 and TRBJ1-3; no clear D. In germline, CDR1 is LGHDT, CDR2 YNNKEL (reference sequence). CDR3 length: 13 amino acids. V was pared by 6 bases and J by 8 bases, with 14 bases between. This CDR3 reads CASSPNKGYTIYY. As DNA, the CDR3 is TGTGCCAGCAGTCCGAATAAGGGTTACACCATATATTAT.

The sample holds many counts of this clonotype. Since a much larger clone is just one base distant, this may be a read error. This chain joins TRBV24-1 and TRBJ2-2; the D gene is possibly TRBD1 (6 bases). The CDR3 consists of 15 residues. In germline, CDR1 is KGHDR, CDR2 SFDVKD. V lost 0 bases to trimming and J lost 3 bases, with 7 bases between them. CDR3 region: CATSDLNRDTGELFF. For the CDR3, the DNA is TGTGCCACCAGTGATTTGAACAGGGACACCGGGGAGCTGTTTTTT.

This clonotype has a single count. V usage is TRBV6-1 and J usage is TRBJ1-1; no clear D gene. The V gene lost 7 bases and the J gene lost 4 bases, with 16 bases spanning the gap. Germline V lookup: CDR1 MNHNS, CDR2 SASEGT. The length of the CDR3 is 14 residues. The CDR3 here is CASKWEGVSTEAFF. The CDR3 DNA follows: TGTGCCAGCAAATGGGAGGGCGTATCCACTGAAGCTTTCTTT.

Only a few counts were recorded for this clonotype. No conserved phenylalanine or tryptophan ends this CDR3, so it is likely a read error. The limits of the CDR3 on the DNA are not certain, so only TCRdb's listed CDR3 is given. The V call is TRBV6-1, the J call TRBJ2-6. Germline CDR1 and CDR2: MNHNS and SASEGT. The CDR3 contains 14 residues when both ends are counted. CDR3 sequence: CASSQFTGANVLTY.

Ten or more counts support this clonotype. The V gene is TRBV12-3 or TRBV12-4, the J gene TRBJ1-1; D unresolved. This CDR3 comprises 16 residues. V lost 4 bases and J lost 2, with 17 bases in between. The chain's CDR3 is CASSYYTRTDNTEAFF. CDR3 nucleotide sequence: TGTGCCAGCAGTTATTACACGAGGACGGACAACACTGAAGCTTTCTTT.

In this sample, this clonotype turned up many times. The chain carries TRBV19 and TRBJ1-5; D gene ambiguous. V lost 6 bases, J lost 0 bases, and 15 bases lay in between. In germline, CDR1 is LNHDA, CDR2 SQIVND (reference sequence). The CDR3 sequence is 16 residues long. DNA of the CDR3: TGTGCCAGTAGACCCCTTCGGCTCGGTAGCAATCAGCCCCAGCATTTT. This gives the protein CASRPLRLGSNQPQHF.

This clonotype has at least ten counts. The rearrangement uses TRBV7-9 and TRBJ2-7; 7 bases agree with TRBD1. CDR1 SEHNR and CDR2 FQNEAQ come from the germline V gene (reference sequence). The CDR3 loop spans 15 amino acids. Trimming removed 5 bases from V and 2 bases from J; junction bases left unmatched: 9. CDR3 sequence reads: CASSRDSKSPYEQYF. For the CDR3, the DNA is TGTGCCAGCAGCCGGGACAGTAAATCCCCCTACGAGCAGTACTTC. The whole variable domain, filled in from reference TRBV7-9 and TRBJ2-7, reads DTGVSQNPRHKITKRGQNVTFRCDPISEHNRLYWYRQTLGQGPEFLTYFQNEAQLEKSRLLSDRFSAERPKGSFSTLEIQRTEQGDSAMYLCASSRDSKSPYEQYFGPGTRLTVT.

The chain combines TRBV10-3 with TRBJ1-3; 7 nucleotides match TRBD1. CDR1 is ENHRY and CDR2 is SYGVKD in the germline V gene. CDR3 size: 15 residues. J was trimmed by 0 bases and V by 4 bases; bases with no gene match: 3. The CDR3 loop reads CAISAGTASGNTIYF. Here the CDR3 DNA reads TGTGCCATCAGTGCCGGGACAGCCTCTGGAAACACCATATATTTT.

This clonotype turned up a few times. J is TRBJ2-5 and V is TRBV6-4; D might be TRBD1 (6 bases). Germline V lookup: CDR1 MRHNA, CDR2 SNTAGT. Between the trimmed V and J ends, which lost 6 bases and 5 bases, there was a span of 19 bases. This CDR3 comprises 15 residues. CDR3 sequence reads: CASSSNRVWEETQYF. In nucleotides, the CDR3 is TGTGCCAGCAGCTCCAACAGGGTATGGGAGGAGACCCAGTACTTC.

This clonotype was detected many times. This chain's CDR3 is CASSRQGLSGYEQYF. Written as DNA, the CDR3 is TGTGCCAGCAGCCGCCAGGGACTCTCAGGATACGAGCAGTACTTC. This chain links TRBV5-6 with TRBJ2-7, with D possibly matching TRBD2 (6 bases). Germline CDR1 is SGHDT and CDR2 is YYEEEE. This CDR3 is built from 15 residues. Between the trimmed V and J ends, which lost 4 bases and 4 bases, there was a span of 18 bases.

This clonotype has a handful of counts. The chain employs TRBV4-1 and TRBJ1-1, with D possibly being TRBD1 (6 bases). The CDR3 is 15 amino acids. V gave up 3 bases and J gave up 4 bases, with 15 bases separating them. The germline CDR1 and CDR2 sequences are MGHRA and YSYEKL. In DNA form, the CDR3 reads TGCGCCAGCAGCCAGGGGGGGGGGCGCGGCACTGAAGCTTTCTTT. This sequence encodes CASSQGGGRGTEAFF.

This clonotype was counted ten times or more. The chain employs TRBV5-1 and TRBJ1-2; D call uncertain. The CDR3 spans 14 residues. V was cut by 0 bases and J by 6 bases, with 12 bases left in between. Germline V lookup: CDR1 SGHRS, CDR2 YFSETQ. CDR3 bases: TGCGCCAGCAGCTTGGAGGCAGGCTTTGATGGCTACACCTTC. It is translated as CASSLEAGFDGYTF.

This clonotype showed up many times. The chain combines TRBV19 with TRBJ1-2, with 8 nucleotides matching TRBD1. CDR1 LNHDA and CDR2 SQIVND come from the germline V gene (reference sequence). Trimming took 6 bases from V and 5 from J; bases not matched to a gene: 11. This CDR3 is built from 15 residues. CDR3 bases: TGTGCCAGTAGCCCGAGCGGGACAGGAGTTTATGGCTACACCTTC. It codes for CASSPSGTGVYGYTF.

This clonotype was seen at least ten times. J is TRBJ1-2 and V is TRBV20-1; D is possibly TRBD1 (6 bases). Germline CDR1 and CDR2: DFQATT and SNEGSKA (reference sequence). V lost 6 bases, J lost 3 bases, and 8 bases lay in between. The CDR3 has 11 residues. CDR3 amino acids: CSADSYYGYTF. DNA for the CDR3: TGCAGTGCGGACAGCTACTATGGCTACACCTTC.

In this sample, this clonotype turned up many times. The chain couples TRBV12-3 or TRBV12-4 to TRBJ1-5; D possibly corresponds to TRBD1 (6 bases). Trimming shortened V by 6 bases and J by 4 bases, and 13 bases separated the two germline ends. The CDR3 is 14 residues long. CDR3 coding DNA: TGTGCCAGCAGACATAGTACAGGGAATCAGCCCCAGCATTTT. Its translation: CASRHSTGNQPQHF.

This clonotype was detected a few times. V and J are TRBV4-1 and TRBJ2-2; either TRBD1 or TRBD2 may supply D (5 bases each). The CDR3 extends over 15 amino acids. Deletions cut 1 base from V and 7 bases from J, with 13 bases between. Per germline, CDR1 MGHRA and CDR2 YSYEKL. The CDR3 DNA reads TGCGCCAGCAGCCAAGGGGGGTGGGGAAACGGGGAGCTGTTTTTT. It codes for CASSQGGWGNGELFF.

This clonotype was counted ten times or more. V is TRBV12-3 or TRBV12-4 and J is TRBJ1-1; D gene unclear. The CDR3 sequence is 14 residues long. V dropped 4 bases and J dropped 2 bases, with 11 bases sitting between them. In nucleotides, the CDR3 is TGTGCCAGCAGTTCCTCTGCCGGTAACACTGAAGCTTTCTTT. Translation gives CASSSSAGNTEAFF.

This clonotype was seen ten or more times. The chain links TRBV20-1 to TRBJ2-7; 10 nucleotides agree with TRBD2. V shed 1 base and J 3 bases; nucleotides not matched to a gene: 12. CDR3 length equals 17 residues. CDR1 and CDR2 from the germline V gene are DFQATT and SNEGSKA (reference sequence). The CDR3 nucleotides are TGCAGTGCTAGAGCACGCTTTTGGACTAGCGGAGTCTACGAGCAGTACTTC. Encoded protein: CSARARFWTSGVYEQYF.

This clonotype was picked up many times. This chain joins TRBV9 and TRBJ1-2; weak D call: TRBD1 (5 bases). Trimming removed 0 bases at V and 0 bases at J, with 9 bases between. The CDR3 runs 15 residues. Germline loops: CDR1 SGDLS, CDR2 YYNGEE. The CDR3 region has the DNA TGTGCCAGCAGCGTAGGCAGGACAACTAACTATGGCTACACCTTC. As protein: CASSVGRTTNYGYTF.

This clonotype occurred once. The chain links TRBV6-1 to TRBJ2-7; a possible D gene is TRBD1 (6 bases). The CDR3 spans 13 residues. V lost 7 bases to trimming and J lost 3 bases, with 13 bases between them. Germline V gives CDR1 MNHNS, CDR2 SASEGT. The CDR3 reads CASNGQFDYEQYF. The CDR3 DNA follows: TGTGCCAGCAACGGACAGTTTGACTACGAGCAGTACTTC.

This clonotype was detected ten times or more. V is TRBV6-1 and J is TRBJ1-5; D is perhaps TRBD1 (5 bases). V was trimmed by 6 bases and J by 5 bases, leaving 14 bases between them. This CDR3 spans 14 amino acids. Germline V gene sequence: CDR1 MNHNS, CDR2 SASEGT. The chain's CDR3 is CASRAGTAYQPQHF. The CDR3 DNA is TGTGCCAGCAGGGCCGGGACGGCTTATCAGCCCCAGCATTTT.

This clonotype was recorded many times. The chain recombines TRBV3-1 with TRBJ2-5; 8 nucleotides match TRBD2. This CDR3 is 17 amino acids long. Unmatched junction bases numbered 8, after V lost 1 base and J lost 1 base. Per germline, CDR1 LGHDT and CDR2 YNNKEL (reference sequence). In nucleotides, the CDR3 is TGTGCCAGCAGCCAAGGGGCCGGGGGGGCTACCCAAGAGACCCAGTACTTC. Protein: CASSQGAGGATQETQYF.

The rearrangement joins TRBV6-1 to TRBJ1-6; 8 bases fit TRBD1. The trim removed 7 bases at V and 10 bases at J, leaving 12 bases unmatched. The length of the CDR3 is 15 residues. In germline, CDR1 is MNHNS, CDR2 SASEGT. As DNA, the CDR3 is TGTGCCAGCATCCTTCAGGGGGCGCGGGAGTCACCCCTCCACTTT. Translated, it gives CASILQGARESPLHF.

The chain carries TRBV27 and TRBJ1-2, with D unresolved. Trimming left V 6 bases short and J 9 bases short, with 14 bases between. There are 12 residues in the CDR3. Germline V CDR1 and CDR2: MNHEY, SMNVEV (reference sequence). The CDR3 coding sequence is TGTGCCAGCAGGGAGCGAAGGGAATGCTACACCTTC. Amino acid sequence: CASRERRECYTF.

The rearrangement joins TRBV2 to TRBJ1-1; 7 bases are shared with TRBD1. Looked up from germline, CDR1 is SNHLY and CDR2 is FYNNEI. J lost 0 bases, V lost 7 bases, and 5 bases had no gene match. The CDR3 is 14 residues long. The CDR3 protein is CASIQGRLNTEAFF. The CDR3 DNA is TGTGCCAGCATACAGGGGCGCCTGAACACTGAAGCTTTCTTT.

In its sample, this clonotype was seen a few times. V is TRBV30 and J is TRBJ2-7; TRBD1 might be the D (6 bases). This CDR3 has 13 residues. V lost 1 base, J lost 8 bases, and 15 bases lay in between. Germline V gene data show CDR1 as GTSNPN and CDR2 as SVGIG (reference sequence). CDR3 sequence reads: CAWSATSTGQQYF. The CDR3 DNA sequence: TGTGCCTGGAGTGCAACCTCTACAGGGCAGCAGTACTTC.